The clone carrying this T cell receptor (beta chain) came up a few times. Its cognate antigen is unknown. CDR1 is LNHDA, CDR2 SQIVND, per germline (reference sequence). Trimming cost V 5 bases and J 5 bases, with 9 bases left between them. This CDR3 has 13 residues. TCRdb keeps only in-frame clones here, not all; method: immunoSEQ multiplex PCR. The profile shows about 90,000 clones, around 90% of them singletons. This sample is drawn from a study of T cell responses to AZD1222 COVID-19 vaccine. Overall study findings and caveats: Spike-specific TCR breadth and depth were elevated following two AZD1222 doses. Donors in the cohort were predominantly white British and more often female, and clonal diversity was possibly underestimated.

The source is an adult in good health. The input for sequencing was peripheral blood, taken on day 0 of MenACWY control vaccination. The chain joins TRBV19 to TRBJ2-2; D is possibly TRBD1 (6 bases). The CDR3 region is CASSAGATGELFF. CDR3 nucleotide sequence: TGTGCCAGTAGTGCAGGGGCGACCGGGGAGCTGTTTTTT.